The 27 T cell receptor beta chains listed next were all sequenced from one sample in a study of T cell responses to AZD1222 COVID-19 vaccine. The method was immunoSEQ multiplex PCR; TCRdb's version includes in-frame clones alone and lacks a portion of them. The table has fewer than 200,000 clones, roughly 90% seen once; the top ten hold roughly 4%. The material was peripheral blood, obtained 28 days after the second AZD1222 dose. The receptors come from an adult who received the AZD1222 COVID-19 vaccine.

This sequence joins TRBV6-5 and TRBJ1-6; D is undetermined. V dropped 5 bases and J dropped 4 bases, with 9 bases sitting between them. Germline V lookup: CDR1 MNHEY, CDR2 SVGAGI. The CDR3 is 14 residues long. Here the CDR3 reads CASSLAPYNSPLHF. The CDR3 region has the DNA TGTGCCAGCAGTCTAGCTCCTTATAATTCACCCCTCCACTTT.

The rearrangement joins TRBV12-3 or TRBV12-4 to TRBJ2-3; D remains ambiguous. Trimming left V 7 bases short and J 4 bases short, with 9 bases between. This CDR3 region has 12 residues. The CDR3 DNA follows: TGTGCCAGCACTAACGCGGCAGATACGCAGTATTTT. It is translated as CASTNAADTQYF.

In this sample, this clone turned up once. The chain has TRBV7-2 and TRBJ2-3; perhaps TRBD1 as D (5 bases). V dropped 1 base and J dropped 0 bases, with 8 bases sitting between them. Germline V CDR1 and CDR2: SGHTA, FQGNSA. The CDR3 has 15 residues. DNA for the CDR3: TGTGCCAGCAGCTTAGACAGGTCCAGCACAGATACGCAGTATTTT. Protein: CASSLDRSSTDTQYF. The entire variable domain, with the rest obtained from reference TRBV7-2 and TRBJ2-3, is as follows: GAGVSQSPSNKVTEKGKDVELRCDPISGHTALYWYRQSLGQGLEFLIYFQGNSAPDKSGLPSDRFSAERTGGSVSTLTIQRTQQEDSAVYLCASSLDRSSTDTQYFGPGTRLTVL.

J is TRBJ1-2 and V is TRBV12-2; the table's D call, TRBD1, has no DNA check behind it. TRBV12-2 is shown as a pseudogene. CDR3 length equals 14 residues. In DNA, the CDR3 is TGTGCAAGTCGCCCAGGGACAGGGATGCGTGGCTACACCTTC. Protein sequence: CASRPGTGMRGYTF.

This clone was found once. The chain is built from TRBV13 and TRBJ1-2; D is possibly TRBD1 (6 bases). This CDR3 spans 15 amino acids. The germline V gene has CDR1 PRHDT and CDR2 FYEKMQ (reference sequence). The V and J ends lost 5 bases and 0 bases respectively, with 13 bases between them. The CDR3 spells CASSAGQRTNYGYTF. The CDR3 bases are TGTGCCAGCAGCGCAGGACAGAGGACTAACTATGGCTACACCTTC.

The chain combines TRBV11-1 with TRBJ1-6, with D maybe TRBD1 (5 bases). CDR1 is SGHAT, CDR2 FQDESV, per germline (reference sequence). The CDR3 totals 14 residues. V was trimmed by 1 base and J by 7 bases, leaving 8 bases between them. CDR3 protein: CASSLGRENSPLHF. CDR3 DNA sequence: TGTGCCAGCAGCTTAGGCAGGGAAAATTCACCCCTCCACTTT.

The chain carries TRBV18 and TRBJ1-2; a possible D gene is TRBD1 (6 bases). Trimming took 6 bases from V and 5 from J, leaving 13 bases between them. The CDR3 is made up of 13 amino acids. The germline gives CDR1 KGHSH, CDR2 LQKENI. CDR3 nucleotide sequence: TGTGCCAGCTCCCGGGACACTCTTTATGGCTACACCTTC. Translating it yields CASSRDTLYGYTF.

This sequence joins TRBV3-1 (or the pseudogene TRBV3-2) and TRBJ1-2, with 9 bases that match TRBD1. The CDR3 is 17 residues long. Germline assignment: CDR1 LGHDT and CDR2 YNNKEL (reference sequence). V gave up 2 bases and J gave up 4 bases; unmatched junction bases: 11. The CDR3 loop reads CASSQHTGGLNSYGYTF. In DNA, the CDR3 is TGTGCCAGCAGCCAACACACAGGGGGCCTGAATAGCTATGGCTACACCTTC.

This clone was picked up a small number of times. This chain joins TRBV30 and TRBJ1-4, with 7 bases aligning to TRBD1. V lost 2 bases and J lost 5; bases outside the gene matches: 8. The V gene's germline CDR1 is GTSNPN and CDR2 SVGIG (reference sequence). This CDR3 is built from 15 residues. The CDR3 sequence is CAWSPQTGRNEKLFF. For the CDR3, the DNA is TGTGCCTGGAGTCCCCAGACAGGGCGGAATGAAAAACTGTTTTTT.

Remarks on this clone: Mismatch with germline at one junction end may stem from a read error. J is TRBJ2-1 and V is TRBV10-1; D remains unclear. This CDR3 spans 13 amino acids. Germline V gene sequence: CDR1 WNHNN, CDR2 SYGVQD (reference sequence). DNA for the CDR3: TGCGCCAGCAGCGAGTGGGGCTACAATGAGCAGTTCTTC. Translating gives CASSEWGYNEQFF.

The chain combines TRBV4-2 with TRBJ1-6; D gene uncertain. Trimming cost V 1 base and J 5 bases, with 9 bases left between them. CDR3 size: 15 residues. CDR1 LGHNA and CDR2 YNFKEQ come from the germline V gene. The CDR3 nucleotides read TGTGCCAGCAGCCAAGGAGGGAAAAATAATTCACCCCTCCACTTT. Translated, it gives CASSQGGKNNSPLHF.

The V gene is TRBV30, the J gene TRBJ1-4; D is ambiguous. CDR3 length equals 14 residues. From germline, CDR1 is GTSNPN and CDR2 SVGIG (reference sequence). V lost 2 bases to trimming and J lost 2 bases, with 9 bases between them. CDR3 protein: CAWSRGYTNEKLFF. The CDR3 nucleotides read TGTGCCTGGAGTCGGGGTTACACTAATGAAAAACTGTTTTTT.

The genes are TRBV5-4 and TRBJ2-7; the match to TRBD2 covers 8 bases. CDR1 is SGHNT and CDR2 is YYREEE in the germline V gene (reference sequence). V trimming: 2 bases; J trimming: 2 bases; junction bases outside the gene matches: 3. The CDR3 covers 14 residues. CDR3 protein: CASSFGGATYEQYF. The CDR3 nucleotides read TGTGCCAGCAGCTTCGGGGGGGCAACCTACGAGCAGTACTTC.

The rearrangement links TRBV4-1 to TRBJ2-5, with 7 nucleotides matching TRBD2. CDR1 is MGHRA and CDR2 is YSYEKL in the germline V gene. J gave up 1 base and V 0 bases, and 8 bases lay outside the gene matches. The CDR3 has 17 amino acids. The CDR3 region is CASSQDYQRLAQETQYF. In nucleotides, the CDR3 is TGCGCCAGCAGCCAAGATTATCAAAGACTAGCCCAAGAGACCCAGTACTTC.

Only a few counts were recorded for this clone. The chain uses TRBV19 and TRBJ2-7; D gene uncertain. CDR3 length: 15 residues. Germline CDR1 is LNHDA and CDR2 is SQIVND (reference sequence). Trimming took off 3 bases at V and 6 bases at J, with 18 bases between the two ends. CDR3 sequence: CASSISLVPFSEQYF. CDR3 nucleotide sequence: TGTGCCAGTAGTATCTCTCTAGTTCCATTCTCCGAGCAGTACTTC.

The chain is built from TRBV12-3 or TRBV12-4 and TRBJ2-7, with 7 bases matching TRBD1. The CDR3 extends over 13 amino acids. J lost 2 bases, V lost 6 bases, and 4 bases had no gene match. This CDR3 is CASSSTGPYEQYF. For the CDR3, the DNA is TGTGCCAGCAGCTCGACAGGGCCCTACGAGCAGTACTTC.

The chain joins TRBV3-1 (or the pseudogene TRBV3-2) to TRBJ1-3; D remains ambiguous. The CDR3 consists of 14 residues. Germline CDR1 is LGHDT and CDR2 is YNNKEL (reference sequence). V was pared by 1 base and J by 2 bases, with 6 bases between. As DNA, the CDR3 is TGTGCCAGCAGCCAAGGGGGAACTGGAAACACCATATATTTT. Translated: CASSQGGTGNTIYF.

This CDR3 is CASSLGRTYEQYF. Written as DNA, the CDR3 is TGTGCCAGCAGTTTAGGTAGAACCTACGAGCAGTACTTC. The V gene is TRBV28, the J gene TRBJ2-7; D is unclear. Germline-derived CDR1 and CDR2 are MDHEN and SYDVKM. This CDR3 has 13 amino acids. Trimming cost V 2 bases and J 2 bases, with 7 bases left between them. The variable domain in full, completed from reference TRBV28 and TRBJ2-7, reads DVKVTQSSRYLVKRTGEKVFLECVQDMDHENMFWYRQDPGLGLRLIYFSYDVKMKEKGDIPEGYSVSREKKERFSLILESASTNQTSMYLCASSLGRTYEQYFGPGTRLTVT.

This chain uses TRBV30 with TRBJ1-2; no reliable D call. Germline V gene data show CDR1 as GTSNPN and CDR2 as SVGIG (reference sequence). V was trimmed by 7 bases and J by 6 bases, leaving 9 bases between them. The CDR3 is made up of 10 amino acids. The CDR3 coding sequence is TGTGCCTCGTCGCCGGATGGCTACACCTTC. Protein sequence: CASSPDGYTF.

The chain has TRBV7-8 and TRBJ1-5; the D is unclear. The germline V and J ends were trimmed by 2 bases and 7 bases, with 12 bases remaining between them. CDR1 and CDR2 from the germline V gene are SGHVS and FQNEAQ. The CDR3 runs 14 residues. This CDR3 is CASSLTDKWQPQHF. Here the CDR3 DNA reads TGTGCCAGCAGCTTAACGGATAAGTGGCAGCCCCAGCATTTT.

About this clone: Relative to the germline gene, one junction end is altered; a read error may explain this. The chain links TRBV12-5 to TRBJ1-2, with D possibly matching TRBD1 (5 bases). The CDR3 totals 16 residues. Germline-derived CDR1 and CDR2 are LGHNT and FRNRAP. CDR3 coding DNA: TGTGCTAGTGCTTTGACAGACCAGTTGGGGCCACATGGCTACACCTTC. It specifies CASALTDQLGPHGYTF.

The chain joins TRBV5-1 to TRBJ1-1; D may be TRBD1 (6 bases). V was shortened by 1 base and J by 3 bases, with 10 bases between the two germline ends. CDR3 length: 14 amino acids. Germline lookup yields CDR1 SGHRS and CDR2 YFSETQ. The CDR3 bases are TGCGCCAGCAGCTTGAGGGGGGGCCACACTGAAGCTTTCTTT. Its translation is CASSLRGGHTEAFF. The full variable domain, completed using reference TRBV5-1 and TRBJ1-1, is KAGVTQTPRYLIKTRGQQVTLSCSPISGHRSVSWYQQTPGQGLQFLFEYFSETQRNKGNFPGRFSGRQFSNSRSEMNVSTLELGDSALYLCASSLRGGHTEAFFGQGTRLTVV.

The chain joins TRBV6-2 or TRBV6-3 to TRBJ2-7; D unresolved. CDR1 is MNHEY and CDR2 is SVGEGT in the germline V gene. V shed 0 bases and J shed 2 bases, with 5 bases lying between them. The CDR3 is made up of 13 amino acids. CDR3 region: CASSYSKAYEQYF. The CDR3 DNA sequence: TGTGCCAGCAGTTACTCGAAGGCCTACGAGCAGTACTTC.

This clone was seen a few times. In DNA, the CDR3 is TGTGCCAGCAGCTTAGGGCGTGGGTTCCATGGCTACACCTTC. This gives the protein CASSLGRGFHGYTF. The chain is built from TRBV11-2 and TRBJ1-2; D unclear. Between the trimmed V and J ends, which lost 1 base and 6 bases, there was a span of 12 bases. The CDR3 has 14 amino acids. The germline CDR1 and CDR2 sequences are SGHAT and FQNNGV.

V and J are TRBV5-1 and TRBJ2-5; possible D gene TRBD1, 5 bases. The CDR3 contains 15 residues. V lost 2 bases to trimming and J lost 5 bases, with 16 bases between them. The germline V gene has CDR1 SGHRS and CDR2 YFSETQ. The CDR3 nucleotides are TGCGCCAGCAGCTTCCCCCAGGGTGGGTCGGAGACCCAGTACTTC. Amino acid sequence: CASSFPQGGSETQYF.

V is TRBV6-5 and J is TRBJ1-5; 11 nucleotides line up with TRBD1. Trimming took 5 bases from V and 6 from J; bases not matched to a gene: 3. CDR3 length: 14 residues. Germline CDR1 is MNHEY and CDR2 is SVGAGI. CDR3 loop: CASSPGTGGQPQHF. As DNA, the CDR3 is TGTGCCAGCAGTCCCGGGACAGGGGGTCAGCCCCAGCATTTT.

V gene TRBV3-1 (or the pseudogene TRBV3-2) combines with J gene TRBJ1-1, with 9 bases that match TRBD1. J gave up 7 bases and V 2 bases, and 8 bases lay outside the gene matches. Per germline, CDR1 LGHDT and CDR2 YNNKEL (reference sequence). The CDR3 totals 15 residues. CDR3 nucleotides: TGTGCCAGCAGCCAATCGGACAGGGGTAAGAGTGAAGCTTTCTTT. It translates to CASSQSDRGKSEAFF.